This T cell receptor beta chain was captured in a study of blood T cells in healthy people across ages. Study information: Template switching picked up about one barcoded beta molecule for each two T cells.

The germline V gene encodes CDR1 SEHNR and CDR2 FQNEAQ (reference sequence). The CDR3 has 14 residues. V gave up 9 bases and J gave up 5 bases; unmatched junction bases: 10. Combining a sample-barcoded 5' primer with a J-beta primer mix, a second PCR ran for roughly 6 to 12 cycles. TCRdb passed the 5' RACE reads through MiXCR, listing each CDR3 protein once. The sample has around 1,000,000 distinct CDR3 sequences, approximately 25% seen once; the top ten hold approximately 0.7%. Isolating PBMCs gave at least 6 million of these cells per sample. This sample also belongs to another study, concerning T cells of mothers and their children. From that report: Slightly, though not significantly, more overlap was seen in related than in unrelated mother-child pairs.

The receptor was isolated from a girl aged 2-10 years in good health. The chain links TRBV7-9 to TRBJ2-1, with 7 bases that match TRBD1. Sequencing was done on a sample of blood. The DNA for the CDR3 is TGTGCCAGTGCAGGGGGTCCCCTAAACAATGAGCAGTTCTTC. It yields the protein CASAGGPLNNEQFF.